The next 31 T cell receptor beta chains were all read from a single sample in a study of sequential checkpoint blockade in melanoma (dated by TCRdb to the late 2010s). Library preparation used the immunoSEQ multiplex PCR assay. Here the immuneACCESS table is served through TCRdb, limited to in-frame sequences with V and J called. Missing clones are a known gap in these copies; in checked studies unresolved V genes cover under half, and the rest lacks a known reason. This sample gives fewer than 500 clones in total; roughly 20% of them show up just once. Of the sample, around 12% is held by the ten largest clones. This specimen's treatment or condition label, interpreted: randomized to nivolumab then ipilimumab (arm A) or the reverse (arm B). The starting material was tumor tissue (inferred from file names), obtained from a patient given nivolumab and ipilimumab in sequence. The source of these receptors is a human donor with melanoma.

V gene TRBV28 combines with J gene TRBJ1-5; no clear D. CDR3 length: 14 residues. CDR1 is MDHEN, CDR2 SYDVKM, per germline. The ends were cut back, 2 bases at V and 7 bases at J, with 12 bases in the middle. The DNA for the CDR3 is TGTGCCAGCAGTTTAAGCATACGGGGACAGCCCCAGCATTTT. Translated: CASSLSIRGQPQHF.

This clone was counted between two and nine times. The V and J genes are TRBV6-8 and TRBJ2-7; D gene ambiguous. V shed 7 bases and J shed 4 bases, with 11 bases lying between them. The V gene's germline CDR1 is MNHGY and CDR2 SAAAGT. There are 12 residues in the CDR3. CDR3 residues: CASNVGSYEQYF. The CDR3 DNA follows: TGTGCCAGCAACGTAGGATCTTACGAGCAGTACTTC.

This clone turned up a few times. The genes are TRBV30 and TRBJ2-4, with D perhaps matching TRBD2 (6 bases). Trimming took 6 bases from V and 2 from J, leaving 14 bases between them. CDR3 length: 14 residues. Germline CDR1 and CDR2: GTSNPN and SVGIG (reference sequence). For the CDR3, the DNA is TGTGCCTGTCCAATGGGGGGTACCAAAAACATTCAGTACTTC. Translating gives CACPMGGTKNIQYF.

The chain is built from TRBV11-3 and TRBJ1-1; D uncertain. CDR1 is SGHNT, CDR2 YENEEA, per germline. Trimming took off 0 bases at V and 0 bases at J, with 11 bases between the two ends. The CDR3 sequence is 16 residues long. The CDR3 loop is CASSLELAGMNTEAFF. CDR3 coding DNA: TGTGCCAGCAGCTTAGAACTTGCGGGGATGAACACTGAAGCTTTCTTT.

J is TRBJ2-7 and V is TRBV29-1, with 9 nucleotides matching TRBD1. The CDR3 loop spans 13 amino acids. CDR1 and CDR2 (germline): SQVTM, ANQGSEA. With 4 bases clipped from V and 3 bases from J, the junction kept 4 bases outside the gene matches. In DNA, the CDR3 is TGCAGCGTTGGAAGGGGACAGGGCTACGAGCAGTACTTC. It translates to CSVGRGQGYEQYF.

This chain connects TRBV30 to TRBJ2-1, with D tentatively TRBD1 or TRBD2 (5 bases each). Germline V CDR1 and CDR2: GTSNPN, SVGIG (reference sequence). This CDR3 has 11 residues. V shed 2 bases and J shed 12 bases, with 11 bases lying between them. Here the CDR3 DNA reads TGTGCCTGGAGTCCGGGACCGCTGCAGTTCTTC. Translation gives CAWSPGPLQFF.

Only a few counts were recorded for this clone. CDR3 bases: TGTGCCAGTAGTAAGGAGGGAACTCGGATGAACACTGAAGCTTTCTTT. This translates into CASSKEGTRMNTEAFF. The genes are TRBV19 and TRBJ1-1; D uncertain. Germline CDR1 is LNHDA and CDR2 is SQIVND (reference sequence). V was shortened by 4 bases and J by 0 bases, with 15 bases between the two germline ends. This CDR3 is 16 amino acids long. Using reference TRBV19 and TRBJ1-1 for the parts outside the CDR3, the full variable domain is DGGITQSPKYLFRKEGQNVTLSCEQNLNHDAMYWYRQDPGQGLRLIYYSQIVNDFQKGDIAEGYSVSREKKESFPLTVTSAQKNPTAFYLCASSKEGTRMNTEAFFGQGTRLTVV.

V and J are TRBV11-3 and TRBJ2-1; D is tentatively TRBD1 or TRBD2 (5 bases each). Trimming took 5 bases from V and 4 from J, leaving 12 bases between them. The CDR3 runs 14 residues. The germline V gene has CDR1 SGHNT and CDR2 YENEEA. As DNA, the CDR3 is TGTGCCAGCAGCGGGGACCCAGGGTACAATGAGCAGTTCTTC. Its protein product is CASSGDPGYNEQFF.

V is TRBV11-3 and J is TRBJ1-2; 9 bases fit TRBD1. The CDR3 is 15 residues long. Trimming cost V 3 bases and J 6 bases; bases outside gene matches: 8. CDR1 and CDR2 from the germline V gene are SGHNT and YENEEA. Written as DNA, the CDR3 is TGTGCCAGCAGCTTTACAGGGGGCTCAACGAATGGCTACACCTTC. Encoded protein: CASSFTGGSTNGYTF.

This chain links TRBV18 with TRBJ2-5; D tentatively reads TRBD1 or TRBD2 (5 bases each). V was trimmed by 2 bases and J by 4 bases, leaving 8 bases between them. Germline V gene sequence: CDR1 KGHSH, CDR2 LQKENI. CDR3 length: 13 residues. CDR3 residues: CASSPGGGETQYF. Here the CDR3 DNA reads TGTGCCAGCTCACCAGGTGGGGGAGAGACCCAGTACTTC. Filled out from reference TRBV18 and TRBJ2-5, the complete variable domain reads NAGVMQNPRHLVRRRGQEARLRCSPMKGHSHVYWYRQLPEEGLKFMVYLQKENIIDESGMPKERFSAEFPKEGPSILRIQQVVRGDSAAYFCASSPGGGETQYFGPGTRLLVL.

The chain joins TRBV6-8 to TRBJ1-3, with no clear D. The CDR3 sequence is 16 residues long. Looked up from germline, CDR1 is MNHGY and CDR2 is SAAAGT. The germline V and J ends were trimmed by 2 bases and 0 bases, with 11 bases remaining between them. CDR3 loop: CASSYARTNSGNTIYF. The CDR3 nucleotides read TGTGCCAGCAGTTACGCCAGAACAAACTCTGGAAACACCATATATTTT.

By its share, this clone is large. The chain combines TRBV11-3 with TRBJ1-2; 9 positions match TRBD1. The CDR3 contains 15 residues. Unmatched junction bases numbered 8, after V lost 7 bases and J lost 2 bases. Germline values: CDR1 SGHNT, CDR2 YENEEA. The DNA for the CDR3 is TGTGCCAGCAACCACGGACAGGGGATGAACTATGGCTACACCTTC. It encodes CASNHGQGMNYGYTF.

The V and J genes are TRBV10-2 and TRBJ2-7; 9 bases line up with TRBD2. The CDR3 covers 14 residues. Per germline, CDR1 WSHSY and CDR2 SAAADI. V shed 6 bases, J shed 0 bases, and the junction held 3 bases outside the gene matches. CDR3 DNA: TGCGCCAGCAGGGATAGCGGGAGCTCCTACGAGCAGTACTTC. Encoded protein: CASRDSGSSYEQYF.

This clone occurred once. The chain has TRBV15 and TRBJ2-3; D unclear. V was trimmed by 0 bases and J by 6 bases, leaving 13 bases between them. The germline CDR1 and CDR2 sequences are LNHNV and YYDKDF (reference sequence). The CDR3 length is 15 residues. CDR3 region: CATSRDLVAADTQYF. In DNA, the CDR3 is TGTGCCACCAGCAGAGATCTGGTAGCTGCGGATACGCAGTATTTT.

Only a few counts were recorded for this clone. DNA of the CDR3: TGTGCCAGCAGTTCGTCCGAGACCGGGGTGACCCAGTACTTC. This sequence encodes CASSSSETGVTQYF. The chain links TRBV6-8 to TRBJ2-5; maybe TRBD2 (5 bases). Germline-derived CDR1 and CDR2 are MNHGY and SAAAGT. Trimming took off 4 bases at V and 7 bases at J, with 16 bases between the two ends. CDR3 length equals 14 residues.

This clone is medium-sized within its sample. The chain links TRBV11-3 to TRBJ2-5, with 7 bases matching TRBD1. The CDR3 totals 14 residues. CDR1 SGHNT and CDR2 YENEEA come from the germline V gene. Germline trimming cut 3 bases from V and 2 bases from J; bases unmatched to any gene: 3. The DNA of the CDR3 is TGTGCCAGCAGCTTGGGACAGTCACAAGAGACCCAGTACTTC. Protein sequence: CASSLGQSQETQYF.

This clone was seen more than once but under ten times. The V call is TRBV9, the J call TRBJ2-1; the match to TRBD2 covers 10 bases. Trimming took 3 bases from V and 7 from J; bases not matched to a gene: 10. The CDR3 covers 16 residues. CDR1 and CDR2 from the germline V gene are SGDLS and YYNGEE. The CDR3 loop is CASSGRPSGRVNEQFF. The DNA for the CDR3 is TGTGCCAGCAGCGGGAGGCCTAGCGGGAGAGTTAATGAGCAGTTCTTC.

This chain links TRBV18 with TRBJ1-1; TRBD1 matches 7 bases. The CDR3 extends over 13 amino acids. The germline gives CDR1 KGHSH, CDR2 LQKENI. The V and J ends lost 2 bases and 3 bases, in that order; junction bases with no gene match: 0. The CDR3 sequence is CASSPTGDTEAFF. For the CDR3, the DNA is TGTGCCAGCTCACCAACAGGGGACACTGAAGCTTTCTTT.

V gene TRBV14 combines with J gene TRBJ2-5; 9 bases fit TRBD2. CDR3 length equals 18 residues. The germline CDR1 and CDR2 sequences are SGHDN and FVKESK. V lost 5 bases, J lost 2 bases, and 15 bases stayed unmatched. In DNA form, the CDR3 reads TGTGCCAGCAGCTCTCGGGGAGCTGGACTAGCGTCACAAGAGACCCAGTACTTC. Encoded protein: CASSSRGAGLASQETQYF.

The gene calls are TRBV11-3 and TRBJ2-7; no clear D. CDR3 size: 16 residues. CDR1 is SGHNT and CDR2 is YENEEA in the germline V gene. Trimming removed 4 bases at V and 3 bases at J, with 19 bases between. CDR3 nucleotides: TGTGCCAGCAGCTCCTTATCAGGCGACCGACGCTACGAGCAGTACTTC. Protein: CASSSLSGDRRYEQYF.

This chain links TRBV11-3 with TRBJ1-4; 11 nucleotides agree with TRBD1. Germline CDR1 SGHNT, CDR2 YENEEA. The CDR3 contains 17 residues. V lost 4 bases and J lost 4; bases outside the gene matches: 8. This CDR3 reads CASSSSDRGRGNEKLFF. The CDR3, as DNA: TGTGCCAGCAGCTCTTCGGACAGGGGGCGAGGTAATGAAAAACTGTTTTTT.

This sequence joins TRBV11-3 and TRBJ2-1; a possible D gene is TRBD2 (6 bases). CDR1 and CDR2 from the germline V gene are SGHNT and YENEEA. The V end lost 5 bases, the J end lost 2 bases, and 22 bases lay between the germline ends. The CDR3 runs 18 residues. CDR3 loop: CASSLSLRTSRPYNEQFF. As DNA, the CDR3 is TGTGCCAGCAGCCTTAGTCTAAGAACTAGCCGCCCCTACAATGAGCAGTTCTTC.

The chain carries TRBV29-1 and TRBJ1-2, with 7 bases matching TRBD1. Germline V gene data show CDR1 as SQVTM and CDR2 as ANQGSEA. V shed 7 bases, J shed 6 bases, and the junction held 8 bases outside the gene matches. This CDR3 has 12 residues. CDR3 protein: CSAQTGQDGYTF. The CDR3 DNA sequence: TGCAGCGCCCAGACAGGGCAGGATGGCTACACCTTC.

This chain joins TRBV11-3 and TRBJ1-3; no firm D call. V was clipped by 3 bases and J by 2 bases, with 8 bases between them. Per the germline V gene, CDR1 is SGHNT and CDR2 is YENEEA. CDR3 length equals 14 residues. This CDR3 is CASSLMRAGNTIYF. The CDR3 nucleotides read TGTGCCAGCAGCTTGATGAGGGCTGGAAACACCATATATTTT.

This chain joins TRBV6-8 and TRBJ1-4; 7 nucleotides match TRBD1. Germline V CDR1 and CDR2: MNHGY, SAAAGT. The CDR3 runs to 17 residues. V shed 4 bases and J 7 bases; nucleotides not matched to a gene: 15. Here the CDR3 DNA reads TGTGCCAGCAGTTCCACTCGACAGGGACGCTTCGGTGAAAAACTGTTTTTT. This encodes CASSSTRQGRFGEKLFF.

This clone is judged large (0.1 to 1%). The J gene is TRBJ2-1, the V gene TRBV28, with 11 bases identical to TRBD2. This CDR3 has 20 residues. Germline CDR1 is MDHEN and CDR2 is SYDVKM. V lost 2 bases and J lost 4; bases outside the gene matches: 16. Here the CDR3 DNA reads TGTGCCAGCAGTTTAGACTACTCAGGACCGGGACTAGCGGCGTACAATGAGCAGTTCTTC. This translates into CASSLDYSGPGLAAYNEQFF.

V and J are TRBV10-2 and TRBJ1-1; no clear D gene. V was cut by 0 bases and J by 6 bases, with 11 bases left in between. Germline-derived CDR1 and CDR2 are WSHSY and SAAADI. The CDR3 spans 14 residues. The chain's CDR3 is CASSESGWQPEAFF. For the CDR3, the DNA is TGCGCCAGCAGTGAGTCTGGCTGGCAGCCTGAAGCTTTCTTT.

This chain connects TRBV6-8 to TRBJ2-1; D may be TRBD1 (5 bases). The CDR3 is made up of 15 amino acids. V shed 5 bases and J shed 9 bases, with 20 bases lying between them. The germline V gene encodes CDR1 MNHGY and CDR2 SAAAGT. CDR3 protein: CASSRRGTSMSEQFF. In nucleotides, the CDR3 is TGTGCCAGCAGTCGAAGGGGAACCTCAATGAGTGAGCAGTTCTTC.

The chain has TRBV15 and TRBJ2-4; D possibly matches TRBD1 or TRBD2 (5 bases each). V was cut by 0 bases and J by 0 bases, with 12 bases left in between. Germline V gene lookup returns CDR1 LNHNV and CDR2 YYDKDF (reference sequence). The length of the CDR3 is 17 residues. In DNA, the CDR3 is TGTGCCACCAGCAGAGATACGGGGCTAGCAGCCAAAAACATTCAGTACTTC. It specifies CATSRDTGLAAKNIQYF.

Relative to its sample, this clone is large. V usage is TRBV9 and J usage is TRBJ1-6, with D perhaps TRBD1 (5 bases). Germline V gives CDR1 SGDLS, CDR2 YYNGEE. V was trimmed by 5 bases and J by 6 bases, leaving 18 bases between them. The CDR3 covers 16 residues. The CDR3 region is CASRPEGVLLNSPLHF. CDR3 DNA: TGTGCCAGCAGACCTGAAGGGGTACTCCTTAATTCACCCCTCCACTTT. Complete variable domain (other parts from reference TRBV9 and TRBJ1-6): DSGVTQTPKHLITATGQRVTLRCSPRSGDLSVYWYQQSLDQGLQFLIQYYNGEERAKGNILERFSAQQFPDLHSELNLSSLELGDSALYFCASRPEGVLLNSPLHFGNGTRLTVT.

J is TRBJ2-1 and V is TRBV11-3, with 8 bases aligning to TRBD1. CDR1 and CDR2 from the germline V gene are SGHNT and YENEEA. V lost 7 bases to trimming and J lost 12 bases; unmatched junction nucleotides: 17. The CDR3 loop spans 15 amino acids. This CDR3 reads CASIRTGWSLLGQFF. The CDR3 DNA sequence: TGTGCCAGCATCAGGACAGGGTGGAGCTTACTTGGGCAGTTCTTC.